These T cell receptor beta chains were read from a single sample in a study of blood T cell repertoires in COVID-19. Sequencing was performed with immunoSEQ multiplex PCR; in TCRdb, only in-frame clones are kept and a portion is missing. This repertoire shows over 150,000 clones, around 83% found once; its top ten account for about 6.3%. Sequencing was carried out using PBMCs or T cells enriched from blood (not recorded which). The receptors were gathered from a man aged 35 to 55 who had recovered from COVID-19. Both conserved end residues are part of each CDR3. D genes are given only for firm matches. The listing skips clone size in some rows; elsewhere it reads once, few, many or a size class.

NA	TRBD1	TRBV5-1	TRBJ2-7	CASSSPGQTYYEQYF	TGCGCCAGCAGCTCCCCGGGACAGACCTACTACGAGCAGTACTTC
NA	NA	TRBV19	TRBJ1-2	CASSIVVNEGYTF	TGTGCCAGTAGTATTGTGGTTAACGAGGGCTACACCTTC
NA	TRBD2	TRBV30	TRBJ2-4	CAWTSGGTIAKNIQYF	TGTGCCTGGACTAGCGGGGGAACTATAGCCAAAAACATTCAGTACTTC
NA	NA	TRBV6-5	TRBJ1-5	CASRYFRTTDQPQHF	TGTGCCAGCAGGTACTTTAGGACTACCGATCAGCCCCAGCATTTT
NA	NA	TRBV4-1	TRBJ2-1	CASSRVSHGDSPYNEQFF	TGCGCCAGCAGCCGCGTCTCTCACGGGGACTCCCCCTACAATGAGCAGTTCTTC
NA	NA	TRBV27	TRBJ2-1	CASSLVRHNEQFF	TGTGCCAGCAGTTTGGTGAGGCACAATGAGCAGTTCTTC
NA	NA	TRBV28	TRBJ2-3	CASSLPGSADTQYF	TGTGCCAGCAGTTTGCCAGGGTCAGCAGATACGCAGTATTTT
NA	TRBD1	TRBV4-2	TRBJ1-1	CASSQDLNQGGLNTEAFF	TGTGCCAGCAGCCAAGACCTGAATCAGGGGGGTTTGAACACTGAAGCTTTCTTT
once	NA	TRBV21-1	TRBJ1-2	CASSPEGNRDRAKSYGYTF	TGTGCCAGCAGCCCAGAGGGGAACCGGGACAGGGCGAAAAGCTATGGCTACACCTTC
NA	TRBD1	TRBV11-2	TRBJ1-4	CASSQRQGTIEKLFF	TGTGCCAGCAGTCAACGACAGGGAACGATTGAAAAACTGTTTTTT
few	TRBD1	TRBV2	TRBJ2-7	CASSGQGNPGEQYF	TGTGCCAGCAGTGGACAGGGGAATCCGGGCGAGCAGTACTTC
NA	NA	TRBV28	TRBJ1-5	CASSYGVVGPWQPQHF	TGTGCCAGCAGCTATGGAGTTGTGGGGCCTTGGCAGCCCCAGCATTTT
NA	NA	TRBV9	TRBJ1-2	CASSDGYGYTF	TGTGCCAGCAGCGACGGCTATGGCTACACCTTC
once	NA	TRBV5-1	TRBJ1-1	CASSLSSPGDPMNTEAFF	TGCGCCAGCAGCTTGTCATCCCCGGGGGATCCAATGAACACTGAAGCTTTCTTT
once	NA	TRBV9	TRBJ2-2	CASSVGAIPGELFF	TGTGCCAGCAGCGTAGGAGCGATCCCCGGGGAGCTGTTTTTT
NA	TRBD1	TRBV6-5	TRBJ1-2	CASSLHRGSPYGYTF	TGTGCCAGCAGTTTACACAGGGGGTCTCCCTATGGCTACACCTTC
NA	NA	TRBV4-1	TRBJ1-6	CASSQQVFAGWDLHF	TGCGCCAGCAGCCAACAAGTGTTCGCAGGGTGGGACCTCCACTTT
NA	TRBD1	TRBV4-2	TRBJ1-2	CASSQEGLGTEYGYTF	TGTGCCAGCAGCCAAGAAGGTTTGGGGACAGAGTATGGCTACACCTTC
NA	TRBD1	TRBV7-8	TRBJ2-2	CASSLYGTGVTGELFF	TGTGCCAGCAGCTTATATGGGACAGGGGTCACCGGGGAGCTGTTTTTT
NA	TRBD1	TRBV29-1	TRBJ2-5	CSVEGTGRETQYF	TGCAGCGTTGAAGGGACAGGGCGGGAGACCCAGTACTTC
NA	TRBD2	TRBV7-3	TRBJ2-2	CASSPGGGGELFF	TGTGCCAGCAGCCCCGGGGGGGGCGGGGAGCTGTTTTTT
NA	NA	TRBV18	TRBJ1-2	CASSPDGGLSYTF	TGTGCCAGCTCACCAGACGGAGGGCTTAGCTACACCTTC
NA	NA	TRBV20-1	TRBJ2-1	CSARETRAVF	TGCAGTGCTAGAGAGACGCGGGCGGTCTTC
NA	TRBD1	TRBV5-1	TRBJ2-3	CASSSDRGAGDTQYF	TGCGCCAGCAGCTCAGACAGGGGCGCCGGAGATACGCAGTATTTT
NA	NA	TRBV19	TRBJ1-3	CATGQNIVGSSGNTIYF	TGTGCCACCGGTCAGAACATTGTGGGGAGCTCTGGAAACACCATATATTTT
NA	NA	TRBV5-1	TRBJ2-7	CASRTGSGYEQYF	TGCGCCAGCCGCACGGGGTCGGGCTACGAGCAGTACTTC
NA	NA	TRBV11-2	TRBJ2-3	CASNRGRLRVATDTQYF	TGTGCCAGCAACCGGGGTAGGCTACGGGTCGCCACAGATACGCAGTATTTT
NA	NA	TRBV18	TRBJ1-3	CASSPGTGNTIYF	TGTGCCAGCTCACCTGGGACAGGAAACACCATATATTTT
NA	NA	TRBV21-1	TRBJ1-1	CASSKGNSVGHSPYGAFF	TGTGCCAGCAGCAAAGGGAATAGTGTCGGACACTCACCCTATGGAGCTTTCTTT
NA	TRBD1	TRBV5-1	TRBJ1-5	CASSLTGQGGNQPQHF	TGCGCCAGCAGCTTGACGGGACAGGGGGGGAATCAGCCCCAGCATTTT
NA	NA	TRBV13	TRBJ1-1	CASSSGGFGEAFF	TGTGCCAGCAGCTCGGGTGGATTTGGGGAAGCTTTCTTT
NA	TRBD2	TRBV2	TRBJ2-1	CASKTSNGDEQFF	TGTGCCAGCAAGACTAGCAACGGCGATGAGCAGTTCTTC
NA	TRBD2	TRBV6-5	TRBJ2-1	CASSWLTSGSRNEQFF	TGTGCCAGCAGTTGGTTAACTAGCGGGAGTAGGAATGAGCAGTTCTTC
NA	NA	TRBV6-1	TRBJ1-6	CASSEAGQLENSPLHF	TGTGCCAGCAGTGAAGCCGGACAGTTGGAGAATTCACCCCTCCACTTT
NA	NA	TRBV19	TRBJ1-5	CASRTHGGEPQHF	TGTGCCAGTAGAACCCATGGCGGGGAGCCCCAGCATTTT
NA	NA	TRBV9	TRBJ2-3	CASSVRGTGDTQYF	TGTGCCAGCAGCGTTCGGGGGACGGGTGATACGCAGTATTTT
many	NA	TRBV5-4	TRBJ1-1	CASSSVKLPGSGEAFF	TGTGCCAGCAGCTCCGTTAAGTTACCTGGCTCGGGTGAAGCTTTCTTT
NA	TRBD1	TRBV19	TRBJ1-1	CASSIDTGVMNTEAFF	TGTGCCAGTAGTATAGATACAGGGGTGATGAACACTGAAGCTTTCTTT
many	NA	TRBV6-1	TRBJ2-7	CASSDLRSSYEQYF	TGTGCCAGCAGTGACCTAAGGAGCTCCTACGAGCAGTACTTC
NA	NA	TRBV12-5	TRBJ2-3	CASGQLLNTQYF	TGTGCTAGTGGCCAACTGTTAAATACGCAGTATTTT
NA	NA	TRBV29-1	TRBJ1-5	CSVSPAGTGQPQHF	TGCAGCGTCAGCCCTGCAGGGACTGGTCAGCCCCAGCATTTT
NA	NA	TRBV27	TRBJ1-6	CASTANPVGWGSPLHF	TGTGCCAGCACCGCTAATCCCGTCGGGTGGGGCTCACCCCTCCACTTT
once	TRBD1	TRBV19	TRBJ1-1	CASSPPPGGYRAFF	TGTGCCAGTAGTCCCCCGCCAGGGGGTTATCGAGCTTTCTTT
NA	TRBD2	TRBV24-1	TRBJ2-1	CATSDPSTGTSGYNEQFF	TGTGCCACCAGTGATCCTTCGACCGGGACTAGCGGATACAATGAGCAGTTCTTC
once	NA	TRBV6-5	TRBJ1-3	CASSPRTDGNTIYF	TGTGCCAGCAGTCCCCGGACAGACGGAAACACCATATATTTT
NA	TRBD2	TRBV28	TRBJ2-7	CASRSPGTSGYEQYF	TGTGCCAGCAGATCTCCCGGGACTAGCGGTTACGAGCAGTACTTC
NA	NA	TRBV27	TRBJ1-2	CASSTFGATGYGYTF	TGTGCCAGCAGTACTTTTGGGGCCACAGGCTACGGCTACACCTTC
NA	TRBD1	TRBV6-5	TRBJ1-1	CASSPRGLRYTEAFF	TGTGCCAGCAGTCCAAGGGGGCTTCGGTACACTGAAGCTTTCTTT
NA	NA	TRBV18	TRBJ1-1	CASSPRDLTMNTEAFF	TGTGCCAGCTCACCACGGGACTTAACGATGAACACTGAAGCTTTCTTT
NA	NA	TRBV9	TRBJ2-5	CASTRGGIEETQYF	TGTGCCAGCACCCGTGGCGGGATTGAGGAGACCCAGTACTTC
NA	NA	TRBV27	TRBJ2-5	CASSFSGAETQYF	TGTGCCAGCAGTTTTTCAGGGGCGGAGACCCAGTACTTC
NA	TRBD2	TRBV5-4	TRBJ2-3	CASSLGLVGPTDTQYF	TGTGCCAGCAGTCTGGGACTAGTGGGACCCACAGATACGCAGTATTTT
NA	NA	TRBV15	TRBJ1-2	CATSIWGQPGYTF	TGTGCCACCAGCATTTGGGGGCAGCCTGGCTACACCTTC